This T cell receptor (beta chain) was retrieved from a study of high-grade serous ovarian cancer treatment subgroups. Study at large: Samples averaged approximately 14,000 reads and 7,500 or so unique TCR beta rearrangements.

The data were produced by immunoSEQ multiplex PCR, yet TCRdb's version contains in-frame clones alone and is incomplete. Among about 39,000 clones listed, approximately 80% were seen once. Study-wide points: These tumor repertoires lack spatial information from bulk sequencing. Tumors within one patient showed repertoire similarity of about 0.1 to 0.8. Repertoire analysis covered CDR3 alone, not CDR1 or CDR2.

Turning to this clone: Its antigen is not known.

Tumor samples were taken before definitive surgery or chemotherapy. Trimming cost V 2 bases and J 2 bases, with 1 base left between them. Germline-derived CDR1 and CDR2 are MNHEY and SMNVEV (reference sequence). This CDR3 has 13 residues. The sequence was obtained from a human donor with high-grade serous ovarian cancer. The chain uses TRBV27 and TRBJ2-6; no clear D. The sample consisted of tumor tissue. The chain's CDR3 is CASSLAGANVLTF. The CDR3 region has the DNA TGTGCCAGCAGTTTAGCTGGGGCCAACGTCCTGACTTTC. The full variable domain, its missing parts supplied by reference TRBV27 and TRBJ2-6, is EAQVTQNPRYLITVTGKKLTVTCSQNMNHEYMSWYRQDPGLGLRQIYYSMNVEVTDKGDVPEGYKVSRKEKRNFPLILESPSPNQTSLYFCASSLAGANVLTFGAGSRLTVL.